These 14 T cell receptor beta chains were sequenced from one sample in a study of lymphopenia after photon versus proton radiotherapy. Repertoires were generated with immunoSEQ multiplex PCR, while TCRdb's copy carries only in-frame clones and drops some. The sample includes more than 20,000 clones, roughly four fifths of them seen just once. Sequenced material: peripheral blood, taken from a patient treated with photon-based radiotherapy. These receptors were taken from a woman aged 45-65 years with pancreatic cancer.

V is TRBV30 and J is TRBJ2-1; D gene unclear. V lost 4 bases and J 5 bases, leaving 6 bases between the germline ends. The CDR3 is 11 residues long. Germline V gene data show CDR1 as GTSNPN and CDR2 as SVGIG (reference sequence). CDR3 coding DNA: TGTGCCTGGAACAGTAACAATGAGCAGTTCTTC. It translates to CAWNSNNEQFF.

V gene TRBV18 combines with J gene TRBJ2-5; weak D call: TRBD2 (6 bases). CDR3 length equals 14 residues. The V end was cut by 3 bases, the J end by 4 bases, with 12 bases between. From germline, CDR1 is KGHSH and CDR2 LQKENI. The CDR3 coding sequence is TGTGCCAGCTCACCGGAGCACGGGGGAGAGACCCAGTACTTC. It specifies CASSPEHGGETQYF. Variable domain in full (rest from reference TRBV18 and TRBJ2-5): NAGVMQNPRHLVRRRGQEARLRCSPMKGHSHVYWYRQLPEEGLKFMVYLQKENIIDESGMPKERFSAEFPKEGPSILRIQQVVRGDSAAYFCASSPEHGGETQYFGPGTRLLVL.

The chain has TRBV4-2 and TRBJ2-3, with 11 bases lining up with TRBD2. V shed 0 bases, J shed 2 bases, and the junction held 13 bases outside the gene matches. Germline CDR1 and CDR2: LGHNA and YNFKEQ. CDR3 length equals 20 residues. The DNA of the CDR3 is TGTGCCAGCAGCCAAGATTTACTAGCGGGAGAGTGGAGATCCACAGATACGCAGTATTTT. Residues: CASSQDLLAGEWRSTDTQYF.

V usage is TRBV7-2 and J usage is TRBJ2-1; 9 bases are shared with TRBD2. CDR1 and CDR2 from the germline V gene are SGHTA and FQGNSA. After removal of 5 bases from V and 5 bases from J, the junction contained 7 bases not matched to a gene. The CDR3 consists of 15 residues. This CDR3 is CASSPRGGEHNEQFF. CDR3 sequence (DNA): TGTGCCAGCAGCCCACGCGGGGGGGAGCACAATGAGCAGTTCTTC.

This CDR3 reads CASSLQGTSGRSGELFF. In DNA, the CDR3 is TGTGCCAGCAGCCTGCAAGGGACTAGCGGGAGAAGCGGGGAGCTGTTTTTT. V usage is TRBV7-7 and J usage is TRBJ2-2, with TRBD2 matching over 14 bases. There are 17 residues in the CDR3. J gave up 7 bases and V 5 bases, and 9 bases lay outside the gene matches. Germline CDR1 is SSHAT and CDR2 is FNYEAQ (reference sequence). Full variable domain (remainder filled in from reference TRBV7-7 and TRBJ2-2): GAGVSQSPRYKVTKRGQDVTLRCDPISSHATLYWYQQALGQGPEFLTYFNYEAQPDKSGLPSDRFSAERPEGSISTLTIQRTEQRDSAMYRCASSLQGTSGRSGELFFGEGSRLTVL.

Regarding this clone: The identical CDR3 is also encoded by other nucleotide sequences in the sample. The chain uses TRBV30 and TRBJ2-7; D call uncertain. V was clipped by 0 bases and J by 3 bases, with 6 bases between them. The CDR3 totals 12 residues. CDR1 GTSNPN and CDR2 SVGIG come from the germline V gene (reference sequence). CDR3 sequence reads: CAWSVHNYEQYF. In DNA, the CDR3 is TGTGCCTGGAGTGTCCACAACTACGAGCAGTACTTC.

V usage is TRBV7-2 and J usage is TRBJ2-2; TRBD1 agrees at 7 bases. This CDR3 comprises 15 residues. The germline V gene encodes CDR1 SGHTA and CDR2 FQGNSA. V shed 4 bases and J 4 bases; nucleotides not matched to a gene: 6. The chain's CDR3 is CASSSGQVLTGELFF. The CDR3 DNA reads as TGTGCCAGCAGCTCCGGACAGGTCCTCACCGGGGAGCTGTTTTTT.

V is TRBV9 and J is TRBJ2-2, with 12 bases matching TRBD2. V was pared by 0 bases and J by 6 bases, with 0 bases of the junction left unmatched. CDR1 SGDLS and CDR2 YYNGEE come from the germline V gene. The CDR3 contains 15 residues. DNA of the CDR3: TGTGCCAGCAGCGTAGGACTAGCGGGGGCCGGGGAGCTGTTTTTT. Translated: CASSVGLAGAGELFF.

This sequence joins TRBV30 and TRBJ2-3; D might be TRBD2 (7 bases). The CDR3 is 14 residues long. V gave up 2 bases and J gave up 3 bases, with 12 bases separating them. Germline CDR1 and CDR2: GTSNPN and SVGIG (reference sequence). DNA for the CDR3: TGTGCCTGGAGTCGGGGGGCGCAGACAGATACGCAGTATTTT. Translating it yields CAWSRGAQTDTQYF.

The rearrangement uses TRBV4-2 and TRBJ1-1, with D perhaps TRBD1 (5 bases). CDR3 size: 15 residues. The germline CDR1 and CDR2 sequences are LGHNA and YNFKEQ. The ends were cut back, 3 bases at V and 3 bases at J, with 14 bases in the middle. In nucleotides, the CDR3 is TGTGCCAGCAGCCAGTCCCGGGGGGTTGACACTGAAGCTTTCTTT. Translating it yields CASSQSRGVDTEAFF.

This clone showed up just a few times. The chain links TRBV6-1 to TRBJ1-5; 8 bases map to TRBD1. Trimming took 8 bases from V and 7 from J; bases not matched to a gene: 7. The germline V gene has CDR1 MNHNS and CDR2 SASEGT. CDR3 length equals 13 residues. The CDR3 DNA is TGTGCCAGCGAACAGGGGGGCGCCCAGCCCCAGCATTTT. Its protein product is CASEQGGAQPQHF.

The table lists this clone with a count of one. This chain connects TRBV29-1 to TRBJ2-5, with 7 bases identical to TRBD2. The J call may be incorrect, as the DNA end agrees better with TRBJ2-7. Germline CDR1 is SQVTM and CDR2 is ANQGSEA. The CDR3 covers 11 residues. For the CDR3, the DNA is TGCAGCGTTAGGGTAGCGGGCGAGCAGTACTTC. Residues: CSVRVAGEQYF.

This chain links TRBV11-3 with TRBJ2-1; TRBD2 aligns across 8 bases. With V trimmed by 5 bases and J by 13 bases, 7 bases remained unmatched. The CDR3 extends over 12 amino acids. Germline values: CDR1 SGHNT, CDR2 YENEEA. The CDR3 DNA follows: TGTGCCAGCAGCAACGAAGCGGGGGCCCAGTTCTTC. Its translation: CASSNEAGAQFF. The full variable domain, rest sourced from reference TRBV11-3 and TRBJ2-1, is EAGVVQSPRYKIIEKKQPVAFWCNPISGHNTLYWYLQNLGQGPELLIRYENEEAVDDSQLPKDRFSAERLKGVDSTLKIQPAELGDSAVYLCASSNEAGAQFFGPGTRLTVL.

The chain is built from TRBV9 and TRBJ1-4; 7 bases line up with TRBD1. Trimming cost V 2 bases and J 3 bases; bases outside gene matches: 4. CDR1 and CDR2 (germline): SGDLS, YYNGEE. The CDR3 totals 15 residues. The CDR3 loop reads CASSVTGTANEKLFF. In nucleotides, the CDR3 is TGTGCCAGCAGCGTTACCGGGACAGCTAATGAAAAACTGTTTTTT.